The entry that follows covers one TCR beta chain sequence. This record belongs to a study of blood T cell repertoires in COVID-19. Overall study context: Samples taken during acute and convalescent COVID-19 were collected in the United States, Italy and Spain.

This CDR3 is built from 11 residues. The germline CDR1 and CDR2 sequences are SQVTM and ANQGSEA. Trimming shortened V by 8 bases and J by 5 bases, and 11 bases separated the two germline ends. Participants' own reports of clinical history determined their cohort assignment. How the authors handled the data: By means of reference gene primer amplification, nucleated cell counts were estimated. Method: immunoSEQ multiplex PCR; TCRdb's copy keeps in-frame clones and lacks some. That table is the source of V, J and clone size, and D and trimming were worked out from the DNA. The top ten hold 0.85% to 1.3% of the sample, which has 350,000 or so clones, more than 70% seen once.

Sequencing input: PBMCs or T cells enriched from blood (not recorded which). The chain recombines TRBV29-1 with TRBJ2-3; maybe TRBD2 (5 bases). This receptor was obtained from a woman aged 30 to 39 who had been exposed to COVID-19. The CDR3, as DNA: TGCAGCACCTCGGGAAGAGATACGCAGTATTTT. It codes for CSTSGRDTQYF.